Each of the 5 T cell receptor beta chains below was sequenced from the same sample in a study of blood T cell repertoires in COVID-19. Assay: immunoSEQ multiplex PCR; the TCRdb copy retains only in-frame clones and omits some. The sample consists of 150,000 to 200,000 clones, 75% to 90% of them appearing once. Sequenced sample: PBMCs or T cells enriched from blood (not recorded which). All receptors come from a woman in her sixties who had recovered from COVID-19.

The rearrangement links TRBV5-1 to TRBJ2-3, with D unresolved. In germline, CDR1 is SGHRS, CDR2 YFSETQ. CDR3 size: 15 residues. V lost 0 bases and J lost 3, with 11 bases in between. CDR3: CASSLGLLATDTQYF. The CDR3 DNA reads TGCGCCAGCAGCTTGGGATTATTAGCAACAGATACGCAGTATTTT.

The V and J genes are TRBV29-1 and TRBJ1-1; 7 bases are a match to TRBD1. V was clipped by 7 bases and J by 1 base; unmatched bases: 6. The CDR3 has 13 residues. Per germline, CDR1 SQVTM and CDR2 ANQGSEA. The CDR3 loop reads CSGRQGANTEAFF. CDR3 nucleotides: TGCAGCGGCCGACAGGGAGCGAACACTGAAGCTTTCTTT.

The chain has TRBV5-5 and TRBJ1-2; TRBD1 matches 7 bases. Germline-derived CDR1 and CDR2 are SGHKS and YYEKEE (reference sequence). V lost 0 bases to trimming and J lost 4 bases; unmatched junction nucleotides: 9. CDR3 length equals 16 residues. The CDR3 spells CASSLAVTGAFYGYTF. The CDR3 DNA follows: TGTGCCAGCAGCTTGGCCGTTACAGGGGCTTTCTATGGCTACACCTTC. Using reference TRBV5-5 and TRBJ1-2 for the parts outside the CDR3, the full variable domain is DAGVTQSPTHLIKTRGQQVTLRCSPISGHKSVSWYQQVLGQGPQFIFQYYEKEERGRGNFPDRFSARQFPNYSSELNVNALLLGDSALYLCASSLAVTGAFYGYTFGSGTRLTVV.

This rearrangement joins TRBV5-1 to TRBJ1-1, with TRBD1 matching over 10 bases. After removal of 6 bases from V and 0 bases from J, the junction contained 2 bases not matched to a gene. Germline values: CDR1 SGHRS, CDR2 YFSETQ. This CDR3 has 14 amino acids. CDR3 DNA: TGCGCCAGCAAGGGACAGGGGATGAACACTGAAGCTTTCTTT. Protein product: CASKGQGMNTEAFF.

This chain links TRBV5-1 with TRBJ1-1, with a tentative D call TRBD1 (5 bases). Germline V gene data show CDR1 as SGHRS and CDR2 as YFSETQ. The CDR3 length is 12 residues. Trimming removed 7 bases at V and 1 base at J, with 8 bases between. The CDR3 coding sequence is TGCGCCAGCCGTCAGGGGAACACTGAAGCTTTCTTT. This translates into CASRQGNTEAFF.